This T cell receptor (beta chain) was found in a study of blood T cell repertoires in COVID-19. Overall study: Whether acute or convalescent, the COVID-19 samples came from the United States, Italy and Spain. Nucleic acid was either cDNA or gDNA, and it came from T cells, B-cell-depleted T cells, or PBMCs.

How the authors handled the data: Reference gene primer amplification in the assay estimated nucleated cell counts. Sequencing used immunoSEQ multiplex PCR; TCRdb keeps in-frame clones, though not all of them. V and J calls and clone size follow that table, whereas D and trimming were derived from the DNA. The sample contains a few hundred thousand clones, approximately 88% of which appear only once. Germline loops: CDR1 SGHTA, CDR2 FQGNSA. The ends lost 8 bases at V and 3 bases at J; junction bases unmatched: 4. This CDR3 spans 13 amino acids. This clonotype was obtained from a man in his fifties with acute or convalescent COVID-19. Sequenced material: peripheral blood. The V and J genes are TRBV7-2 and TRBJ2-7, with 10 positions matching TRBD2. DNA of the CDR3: TGTGCCAGCCAAACTAGCGGGGTCTACGAGCAGTACTTC. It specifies CASQTSGVYEQYF. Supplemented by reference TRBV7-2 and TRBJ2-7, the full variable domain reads GAGVSQSPSNKVTEKGKDVELRCDPISGHTALYWYRQSLGQGLEFLIYFQGNSAPDKSGLPSDRFSAERTGGSVSTLTIQRTQQEDSAVYLCASQTSGVYEQYFGPGTRLTVT.